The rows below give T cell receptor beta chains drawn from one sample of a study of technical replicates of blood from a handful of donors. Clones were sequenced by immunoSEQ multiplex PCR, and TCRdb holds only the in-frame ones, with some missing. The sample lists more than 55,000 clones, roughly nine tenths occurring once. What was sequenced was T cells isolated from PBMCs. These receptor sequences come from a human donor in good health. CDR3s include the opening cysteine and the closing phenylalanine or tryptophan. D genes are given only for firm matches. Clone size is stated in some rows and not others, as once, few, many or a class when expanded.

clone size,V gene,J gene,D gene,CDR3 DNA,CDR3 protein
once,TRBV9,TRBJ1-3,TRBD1,TGTGCCAGCAACGACAGGGATGGAAACACCATATATTTT,CASNDRDGNTIYF
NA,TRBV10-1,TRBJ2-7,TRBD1,TGCGCCAGCAGTGAGGACAGGGCCCACGAGCAGTACTTC,CASSEDRAHEQYF
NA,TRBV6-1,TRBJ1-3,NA,TGTGCCAGCAGTGAAGTTGGGCGGGACACCATATATTTT,CASSEVGRDTIYF
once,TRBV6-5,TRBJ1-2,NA,TGTGCCACCACGGGAACCTCTGGGGGCTACACCTTC,CATTGTSGGYTF
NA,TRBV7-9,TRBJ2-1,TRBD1,TGTGCCAGCAGCTTACTAGGACAGGGGGTACAGTTCTTC,CASSLLGQGVQFF
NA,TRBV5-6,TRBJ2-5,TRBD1,TGTGCCAGCGTAAGACACCTTCGCTGGGACAGTAAAGAGACCCAGTACTTC,CASVRHLRWDSKETQYF
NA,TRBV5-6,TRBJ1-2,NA,TGTGCCAGCAGCTTTAAAGACAGTCGGGCTAACTATGGCTACACCTTC,CASSFKDSRANYGYTF
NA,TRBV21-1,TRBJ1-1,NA,TGTGCCAGCAGCCCCCGGGACAGGGGCTCCATGAACACTGAAGCTTTCTTT,CASSPRDRGSMNTEAFF
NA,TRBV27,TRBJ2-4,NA,TGTGCCAGCAAAGAGTTAGGAGGACAGACTGTACACATTCAGTACTTC,CASKELGGQTVHIQYF
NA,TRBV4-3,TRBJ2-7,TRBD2,TGCGCCAGCAGCCTATCTTACCCGGGAGGCTACGAGCAGTACTTC,CASSLSYPGGYEQYF
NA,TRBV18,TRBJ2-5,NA,TGTGCCAGCTCACCATCGACCGGGATACTCCAAGAGACCCAGTACTTC,CASSPSTGILQETQYF
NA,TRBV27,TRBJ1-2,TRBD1,TGTGCCAGCAGGCCAGGGGGCATGAATGGCTACACCTTC,CASRPGGMNGYTF
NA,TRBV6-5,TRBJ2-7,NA,TGTGCCAGCAGTTACTCAGTCAGGGTCATAAGTGAGCAGTACTTC,CASSYSVRVISEQYF
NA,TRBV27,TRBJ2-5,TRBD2,TGTGCCAGCAGTGAGTTGCTAGCGGGATTGGAGACCCAGTACTTC,CASSELLAGLETQYF
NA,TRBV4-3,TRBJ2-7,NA,TGCGCCAGCAGCCCGCACCGTACAGGGTCCTACGAGCAGTACTTC,CASSPHRTGSYEQYF
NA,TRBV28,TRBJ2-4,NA,TGTGCCAGCAGTTTTAACATGGGGCACATTCAGTACTTC,CASSFNMGHIQYF
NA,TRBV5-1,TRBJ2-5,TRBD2,TGCGCCAGCAGCGTTGGACTAGCGGGAGGAGAGGAGACCCAGTACTTC,CASSVGLAGGEETQYF
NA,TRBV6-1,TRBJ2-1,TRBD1,TGTGCCAGCAGTGAAGCGCAGGGGGTGAGGAATGAGCAGTTCTTC,CASSEAQGVRNEQFF
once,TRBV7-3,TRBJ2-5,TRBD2,TGTGCCAGCAGCCCCTCTCTAGCGGCGGGGGAGACCCAGTACTTC,CASSPSLAAGETQYF
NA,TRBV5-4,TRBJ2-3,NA,TGTGCCAGCAGCTTCGGGGATACGCAGTATTTT,CASSFGDTQYF
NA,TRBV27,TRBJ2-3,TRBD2,TGTGCCAGCAGCCCTATTCTAGCGGGAGGGCCGGGAGATACGCAGTATTTT,CASSPILAGGPGDTQYF
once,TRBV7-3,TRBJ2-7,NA,TGTGCCAGCAGCTTAACGGGAGTCTCCTACGAGCAGTACTTC,CASSLTGVSYEQYF
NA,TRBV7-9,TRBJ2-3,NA,TGTGCCAGCAGCTCCTCTAGCACAGATACGCAGTATTTT,CASSSSSTDTQYF
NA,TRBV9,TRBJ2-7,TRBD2,TGTGCCAGCAGCTCACTAGCGAGGGAGCAGTACTTC,CASSSLAREQYF
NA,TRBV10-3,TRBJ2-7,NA,TGTGCCATCAAGGACAGTAGCTCCTACGAGCAGTACTTC,CAIKDSSSYEQYF
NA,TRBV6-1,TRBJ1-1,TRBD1,TGTGCCAGCGGGGACAGGGGGAACACTGAAGCTTTCTTT,CASGDRGNTEAFF